The source of this T cell receptor (beta chain) is a study of T-cell reconstitution after alpha-beta-depleted transplantation in children. Deletions cut 3 bases from V and 0 bases from J, with 13 bases between. The CDR3 totals 16 residues. This clonotype was counted between two and nine times. During its preparation, the TCRbeta library received unique molecular identifiers. TCRdb redid the calling of the PCR reads with MiXCR, one entry per CDR3 protein. Here the sample spans about 130,000 distinct CDR3 sequences, roughly 9.7% being singletons. The rearrangement links TRBV12-3 or TRBV12-4 to TRBJ2-3; D perhaps matches TRBD1 (5 bases). This TCR was sampled from a girl under three years old who had a stem cell transplant for combined immunodeficiency, so the T cells may come from the graft donor. This specimen consisted of PBMCs, mostly from graft donor cells, obtained 180 days after TCRalphabeta/CD19-depleted stem cell transplant. The chain's CDR3 is CASSFLGVSSTDTQYF. The CDR3 DNA is TGTGCCAGCAGTTTCTTAGGGGTTTCTAGCACAGATACGCAGTATTTT.